This TCR beta chain was documented in a study of T cells expressing NK-cell markers. Study-wide results and limits: Whether the expanded NKG2C+ T cell clones recognized HCMV remained unclear.

CDR3 size: 14 residues. TCRdb derives one entry per CDR3 protein from the 5' RACE reads, leaving out DNA. The sample data list 500,000 to 700,000 distinct CDR3 sequences. A remark on this clonotype: The antigen remains unidentified.

The source of this sequence is a man aged 18 to 30 in good health. The sample taken for sequencing was blood T cells: a sorted CD56 or NKG2C T cell subset, CD4+ or CD8+ T cells, or bulk PBMC T cells (not recorded which). The rearrangement joins TRBV12-3 or TRBV12-4 to TRBJ2-5; as DNA is missing, the TRBD2 call by TCRdb cannot be tested. The CDR3 is CASSSGLPQETQYF.